These 22 T cell receptor beta chains share one sample of origin, sequenced in a study of T cell responses to AZD1222 COVID-19 vaccine. The method was immunoSEQ multiplex PCR; TCRdb's version includes in-frame clones alone and lacks a portion of them. The sample shows 150,000 to 200,000 clones, roughly nine tenths of them seen only once. Sequencing was performed on peripheral blood, taken on day 0 of AZD1222 vaccination. These receptor sequences come from an adult in good health.

This chain links TRBV13 with TRBJ2-1, with D tentatively TRBD1 or TRBD2 (6 bases each). This CDR3 spans 14 amino acids. Germline CDR1 reads PRHDT; CDR2 reads FYEKMQ (reference sequence). V was pared by 2 bases and J by 8 bases, with 13 bases between. The CDR3 reads CASSLPLGGDEQFF. The CDR3 nucleotides read TGTGCCAGCAGCTTACCTCTGGGGGGCGATGAGCAGTTCTTC.

The chain recombines TRBV28 with TRBJ2-3, with TRBD1 matching over 8 bases. V shed 3 bases and J 2 bases; nucleotides not matched to a gene: 4. This CDR3 has 15 residues. Looked up from germline, CDR1 is MDHEN and CDR2 is SYDVKM. This CDR3 reads CASSFGTGDTDTQYF. The CDR3 nucleotides read TGTGCCAGCAGTTTTGGGACAGGCGACACAGATACGCAGTATTTT.

The rearrangement links TRBV28 to TRBJ1-6; D not certain. Germline V lookup: CDR1 MDHEN, CDR2 SYDVKM. V gave up 7 bases and J gave up 7 bases, with 23 bases separating them. The CDR3 is made up of 17 amino acids. DNA of the CDR3: TGTGCCAGCATGGGAACGGTGGAATCAATAGTCAATTCACCCCTCCACTTT. The encoded protein is CASMGTVESIVNSPLHF.

V is TRBV3-1 (or the pseudogene TRBV3-2) and J is TRBJ2-2, with 11 positions matching TRBD2. Germline loops: CDR1 LGHDT, CDR2 YNNKEL (reference sequence). CDR3 length equals 17 residues. V gave up 4 bases and J gave up 6 bases; unmatched junction bases: 10. CDR3 nucleotides: TGTGCCAGCAGCCTTAGATTTAGCGGGGGGGCTTCCGGGGAGCTGTTTTTT. It codes for CASSLRFSGGASGELFF.

V usage is TRBV4-1 and J usage is TRBJ2-7; D gene ambiguous. This CDR3 has 13 amino acids. Deletions cut 1 base from V and 4 bases from J, with 8 bases between. Germline V lookup: CDR1 MGHRA, CDR2 YSYEKL. The CDR3 DNA reads TGCGCCAGCAGCCAAGCTCTCGGTTACGAGCAGTACGTC. As protein: CASSQALGYEQYV.

CDR3 region: CATSRKDGSNQPQHF. CDR3 nucleotide sequence: TGTGCCACCAGCCGCAAAGACGGTAGCAATCAGCCCCAGCATTTT. The V and J genes are TRBV15 and TRBJ1-5; D not resolved. Germline assignment: CDR1 LNHNV and CDR2 YYDKDF (reference sequence). The CDR3 totals 15 residues. V was clipped by 5 bases and J by 0 bases, with 11 bases between them.

The CDR3 loop is CASSARLREEKLFF. The CDR3 region has the DNA TGTGCCAGCAGCGCACGTCTACGGGAGGAAAAACTGTTTTTT. The chain uses TRBV7-2 and TRBJ1-4, with D unclear. The CDR3 length is 14 residues. CDR1 SGHTA and CDR2 FQGNSA come from the germline V gene. Between the trimmed V and J ends, which lost 5 bases and 8 bases, there was a span of 15 bases.

V gene TRBV5-4 combines with J gene TRBJ2-2, with D unclear. Trimming pared 1 base from V and 7 bases from J, leaving 8 bases between. Germline CDR1 is SGHNT and CDR2 is YYREEE (reference sequence). This CDR3 has 13 residues. CDR3 region: CASSLFHGGELFF. In DNA, the CDR3 is TGTGCCAGCAGCTTGTTCCACGGCGGGGAGCTGTTTTTT.

The V gene is TRBV11-3, the J gene TRBJ2-3; tentative D call: TRBD2 (5 bases). CDR3 length: 14 residues. Trimming took 1 base from V and 2 from J, leaving 7 bases between them. The germline gives CDR1 SGHNT, CDR2 YENEEA. This CDR3 reads CASSLGGLTDTQYF. The CDR3 bases are TGTGCCAGCAGCTTAGGCGGGCTCACAGATACGCAGTATTTT. The variable domain in full, with the rest retrieved from reference TRBV11-3 and TRBJ2-3, is EAGVVQSPRYKIIEKKQPVAFWCNPISGHNTLYWYLQNLGQGPELLIRYENEEAVDDSQLPKDRFSAERLKGVDSTLKIQPAELGDSAVYLCASSLGGLTDTQYFGPGTRLTVL.

The V call is TRBV16, the J call TRBJ1-2; D possibly corresponds to TRBD1 (5 bases). The CDR3 length is 15 residues. In germline, CDR1 is KGHSY, CDR2 FQNENV. Trimming left V 3 bases short and J 4 bases short, with 15 bases between. The DNA for the CDR3 is TGTGCCAGCAGCCAGTGGTCAGGGAGCCCCTATGGCTACACCTTC. Residues: CASSQWSGSPYGYTF.

In nucleotides, the CDR3 is TGCAGCGTTGAAGGACAGAACACCTACGAGCAGTACTTC. Amino acid sequence: CSVEGQNTYEQYF. The rearrangement joins TRBV29-1 to TRBJ2-7, with D possibly being TRBD1 (5 bases). The CDR3 runs 13 residues. V lost 1 base to trimming and J lost 2 bases, with 9 bases between them. Germline CDR1 is SQVTM and CDR2 is ANQGSEA.

The chain carries TRBV7-8 and TRBJ2-1; the D gene could be TRBD1 or TRBD2 (5 bases each). Germline CDR1 SGHVS, CDR2 FQNEAQ. V lost 1 base and J lost 12, with 13 bases in between. This CDR3 contains 13 residues. CDR3 bases: TGTGCCAGCAGCTTAGGCCCGGGGACGCCGCAGTTCTTC. Translating it yields CASSLGPGTPQFF. The entire variable domain, with the rest obtained from reference TRBV7-8 and TRBJ2-1, is as follows: GAGVSQSPRYKVAKRGQDVALRCDPISGHVSLFWYQQALGQGPEFLTYFQNEAQLDKSGLPSDRFFAERPEGSVSTLKIQRTQQEDSAVYLCASSLGPGTPQFFGPGTRLTVL.

The rearrangement links TRBV2 to TRBJ2-2; no reliable D call. V lost 7 bases and J 1 base, leaving 10 bases between the germline ends. The CDR3 loop spans 14 amino acids. CDR1 SNHLY and CDR2 FYNNEI come from the germline V gene. The CDR3 here is CASIMGENTGELFF. The CDR3 region has the DNA TGTGCCAGCATTATGGGCGAGAACACCGGGGAGCTGTTTTTT.

V is TRBV5-1 and J is TRBJ1-3; D might be TRBD1 (5 bases). The CDR3 loop spans 16 amino acids. Germline V CDR1 and CDR2: SGHRS, YFSETQ. The germline V and J ends were trimmed by 4 bases and 4 bases, with 18 bases remaining between them. CDR3 sequence reads: CASSRRTDSPGNTIYF. The CDR3 nucleotides are TGCGCCAGCAGCCGGAGGACCGACAGTCCAGGAAACACCATATATTTT. Based on the CDR3 plus reference TRBV5-1 and TRBJ1-3, the full variable domain is KAGVTQTPRYLIKTRGQQVTLSCSPISGHRSVSWYQQTPGQGLQFLFEYFSETQRNKGNFPGRFSGRQFSNSRSEMNVSTLELGDSALYLCASSRRTDSPGNTIYFGEGSWLTVV.

The chain combines TRBV24-1 with TRBJ2-3, with D possibly TRBD2 on 5 matching bases. CDR3 length: 15 residues. The germline CDR1 and CDR2 sequences are KGHDR and SFDVKD. Trimming removed 6 bases from V and 2 bases from J, with 14 bases in between. CDR3 DNA: TGTGCCACCAGTCTGGGGAGTGCCTACACAGATACGCAGTATTTT. Translating it yields CATSLGSAYTDTQYF.

The V call is TRBV28, the J call TRBJ1-4; no clear D gene. The germline gives CDR1 MDHEN, CDR2 SYDVKM. With 5 bases removed from V and 4 bases from J, the gap between germline ends came to 8 bases. The CDR3 is made up of 13 amino acids. The CDR3 nucleotides are TGTGCCAGCAGTAGGCGGAATAATGAAAAACTGTTTTTT. This encodes CASSRRNNEKLFF.

The chain combines TRBV21-1 with TRBJ1-4. TRBV21-1 corresponds to a pseudogene. The CDR3 extends over 18 amino acids. CDR3 DNA: TGTGCCAGCAGTTGGACCAGGAGATCGACAACCTTGGGTGAAAAACTGTTTTTT. Protein: CASSWTRRSTTLGEKLFF.

V usage is TRBV24-1 and J usage is TRBJ2-2; D is tentatively TRBD1 or TRBD2 (7 bases each). Trimming left V 3 bases short and J 5 bases short, with 15 bases between. This CDR3 has 16 amino acids. Germline-derived CDR1 and CDR2 are KGHDR and SFDVKD. The CDR3 DNA follows: TGTGCCACCAGTGATGCGGGGGACAGTCAGACCGGGGAGCTGTTTTTT. Encoded protein: CATSDAGDSQTGELFF.

The chain joins TRBV19 to TRBJ2-4; the D call may be TRBD1 or TRBD2 (5 bases each). This CDR3 spans 15 amino acids. The V gene lost 6 bases and the J gene lost 0 bases, with 12 bases spanning the gap. In germline, CDR1 is LNHDA, CDR2 SQIVND (reference sequence). For the CDR3, the DNA is TGTGCCAGTAGCACTTCCGGGACAGCCAAAAACATTCAGTACTTC. This gives the protein CASSTSGTAKNIQYF. Supplemented by reference TRBV19 and TRBJ2-4, the full variable domain reads DGGITQSPKYLFRKEGQNVTLSCEQNLNHDAMYWYRQDPGQGLRLIYYSQIVNDFQKGDIAEGYSVSREKKESFPLTVTSAQKNPTAFYLCASSTSGTAKNIQYFGAGTRLSVL.

CDR3 bases: TGTGCCAGCAGCTTACGCGGGGGGGCCGCTGAGCAGTTCTTC. Protein sequence: CASSLRGGAAEQFF. This sequence joins TRBV5-4 and TRBJ2-1, with TRBD2 matching over 9 bases. The CDR3 has 14 amino acids. CDR1 is SGHNT and CDR2 is YYREEE in the germline V gene (reference sequence). V shed 2 bases, J shed 9 bases, and the junction held 6 bases outside the gene matches.

This clone was found once. The chain combines TRBV18 with TRBJ1-2; D is ambiguous. The germline V gene encodes CDR1 KGHSH and CDR2 LQKENI. The CDR3 is 13 amino acids. V was clipped by 2 bases and J by 6 bases, with 10 bases between them. CDR3 sequence (DNA): TGTGCCAGCTCACCATCAGTCGGGAATGGCTACACCTTC. It codes for CASSPSVGNGYTF.

This clone appeared once. The chain recombines TRBV6-5 with TRBJ2-2; 7 bases match TRBD1. CDR3 size: 14 residues. The germline V gene encodes CDR1 MNHEY and CDR2 SVGAGI. The V gene end was trimmed by 6 bases and the J gene end by 3 bases; junction bases not matched to a gene: 4. CDR3 amino acids: CASRRDRYTGELFF. In DNA, the CDR3 is TGTGCCAGCAGACGGGACAGATACACCGGGGAGCTGTTTTTT.